This entry lists 29 T cell receptor beta chains sequenced from one sample in a study of blood T cell repertoires in COVID-19. Using immunoSEQ multiplex PCR, the repertoire was profiled, and TCRdb retains in-frame clones only, with some absent. Of a few hundred thousand clones in the sample, 80% to 90% were seen once. Sequencing was performed on PBMCs or T cells enriched from blood (not recorded which). The source of these receptors is a man aged 30 to 39 with acute COVID-19.

This rearrangement joins TRBV7-2 to TRBJ2-2; D ambiguous. The CDR3 is made up of 18 amino acids. The ends were cut back, 6 bases at V and 7 bases at J, with 27 bases in the middle. Per the germline V gene, CDR1 is SGHTA and CDR2 is FQGNSA. The CDR3 region is CASRVRSAAYRGGGELFF. For the CDR3, the DNA is TGTGCCAGCAGGGTACGTTCCGCGGCCTATAGAGGTGGCGGGGAGCTGTTTTTT.

This chain links TRBV19 with TRBJ1-4; D is possibly TRBD1 (5 bases). This CDR3 contains 15 residues. CDR1 is LNHDA and CDR2 is SQIVND in the germline V gene (reference sequence). Trimming cost V 1 base and J 4 bases, with 10 bases left between them. For the CDR3, the DNA is TGTGCCAGTAGTATAGGGGGGGTTTTTAATGAAAAACTGTTTTTT. Its translation is CASSIGGVFNEKLFF.

This clone was picked up many times. This chain uses TRBV16 with TRBJ1-2; TRBD1 agrees at 10 bases. Trimming at V came to 0 bases and at J to 8 bases, leaving 6 bases not matched to a gene. The CDR3 totals 15 residues. Germline V lookup: CDR1 KGHSY, CDR2 FQNENV. Written as DNA, the CDR3 is TGTGCCAGCAGCCAATCCGGGACAGGGGTAAGCGGCTACACCTTC. Translating gives CASSQSGTGVSGYTF.

The chain carries TRBV10-3 and TRBJ1-5, with 7 bases lining up with TRBD1. After removal of 6 bases from V and 4 bases from J, the junction contained 3 bases not matched to a gene. The CDR3 is 13 residues long. Germline CDR1 ENHRY, CDR2 SYGVKD. CDR3 sequence reads: CAISGQENQPQHF. CDR3 coding DNA: TGTGCCATCAGCGGACAGGAAAATCAGCCCCAGCATTTT.

The chain recombines TRBV18 with TRBJ1-6, with no clear D. Germline CDR1 KGHSH, CDR2 LQKENI. The CDR3 is 15 amino acids. V was pared by 4 bases and J by 5 bases, with 12 bases between. CDR3 coding DNA: TGTGCCAGCTCACAAGATCACGGGAATAATTCACCCCTCCACTTT. Protein: CASSQDHGNNSPLHF.

The V call is TRBV11-2, the J call TRBJ2-2; D gene uncertain. This CDR3 is 15 amino acids long. The ends were cut back, 5 bases at V and 5 bases at J, with 15 bases in the middle. CDR1 and CDR2 (germline): SGHAT, FQNNGV. CDR3 region: CASSESSMFTGELFF. CDR3 in DNA: TGTGCCAGCAGCGAAAGTAGTATGTTTACCGGGGAGCTGTTTTTT.

Concerning this clone: This same CDR3 is encoded by further DNA sequences in the sample. The chain recombines TRBV6-5 with TRBJ2-5; D is unclear. The CDR3 contains 11 residues. Per the germline V gene, CDR1 is MNHEY and CDR2 is SVGAGI. Trimming stripped 5 bases from V and 4 bases from J, with 5 bases between. CDR3 sequence reads: CASSTGETQYF. CDR3 in DNA: TGTGCCAGCAGTACGGGAGAGACCCAGTACTTC.

This clone was counted once. The CDR3, as DNA: TGTGCCAGCAGTGAAGCCCGCGGGGGAGGTGAAAAACTGTTTTTT. Protein product: CASSEARGGGEKLFF. This chain uses TRBV2 with TRBJ1-4; a weak D match, TRBD1 (5 bases). Deletions cut 0 bases from V and 7 bases from J, with 12 bases between. CDR1 is SNHLY and CDR2 is FYNNEI in the germline V gene. The CDR3 loop spans 15 amino acids.

In DNA, the CDR3 is TGCAGCGTCAGGACTAGGTACGAAGAGACCCAGTACTTC. As protein: CSVRTRYEETQYF. This rearrangement joins TRBV29-1 to TRBJ2-5; 7 bases fit TRBD2. The CDR3 is made up of 13 amino acids. From germline, CDR1 is SQVTM and CDR2 ANQGSEA. V shed 6 bases, J shed 3 bases, and the junction held 7 bases outside the gene matches.

The rearrangement joins TRBV27 to TRBJ1-6; 9 nucleotides align to TRBD1. Germline CDR1 MNHEY, CDR2 SMNVEV (reference sequence). CDR3 length: 13 amino acids. V trimming: 5 bases; J trimming: 10 bases; junction bases outside the gene matches: 3. The CDR3 DNA is TGTGCCAGCAGTCCGGGACAGGGATCACCCCTCCACTTT. Protein product: CASSPGQGSPLHF.

This clone was seen a handful of times. This chain connects TRBV30 to TRBJ1-1; D perhaps matches TRBD1 (5 bases). The V end was cut by 5 bases, the J end by 1 base, with 11 bases between. Germline lookup yields CDR1 GTSNPN and CDR2 SVGIG (reference sequence). The CDR3 length is 13 residues. The CDR3 DNA reads as TGTGCCTGGGGTCTTCAGGGGAACACTGAAGCTTTCTTT. This encodes CAWGLQGNTEAFF.

This chain's CDR3 is CASSPPIRDRVTFF. The CDR3 DNA follows: TGTGCCAGCTCACCACCGATCCGGGACAGGGTAACTTTCTTT. This chain joins TRBV18 and TRBJ1-1; 9 nucleotides agree with TRBD1. CDR3 length equals 14 residues. V dropped 0 bases and J dropped 12; count of bases not matched to a gene: 8. Germline CDR1 is KGHSH and CDR2 is LQKENI.

The rearrangement links TRBV2 to TRBJ2-1, with 7 bases identical to TRBD2. With V trimmed by 3 bases and J by 6 bases, 14 bases remained unmatched. The germline V gene has CDR1 SNHLY and CDR2 FYNNEI. The CDR3 has 17 amino acids. This CDR3 reads CASSELSGAIRGNEQFF. Here the CDR3 DNA reads TGTGCCAGCAGTGAGCTGAGCGGGGCAATTCGGGGCAATGAGCAGTTCTTC.

The CDR3 nucleotides read TGTGCCAGCAGCTTCATAGGGAGCGACTACAATGAGCAGTTCTTC. This gives the protein CASSFIGSDYNEQFF. V and J are TRBV11-2 and TRBJ2-1; possible D gene TRBD2, 5 bases. Germline V gene data show CDR1 as SGHAT and CDR2 as FQNNGV. With 3 bases removed from V and 3 bases from J, the gap between germline ends came to 12 bases. The CDR3 has 15 amino acids.

The chain carries TRBV14 and TRBJ1-1; 9 nucleotides agree with TRBD1. CDR3 length equals 17 residues. V lost 4 bases and J lost 0; bases outside the gene matches: 9. Germline V gene lookup returns CDR1 SGHDN and CDR2 FVKESK. The CDR3 DNA sequence: TGTGCCAGCAGCCGCGGGACAGGGAGCGATTTGAACACTGAAGCTTTCTTT. This sequence encodes CASSRGTGSDLNTEAFF.

The chain uses TRBV6-2 or TRBV6-3 and TRBJ1-5, with D perhaps TRBD1 (5 bases). The germline CDR1 and CDR2 sequences are MNHEY and SVGEGT. Trimming left V 5 bases short and J 5 bases short, with 19 bases between. This CDR3 has 16 residues. The CDR3 loop reads CASSPTWGRRHQPQHF. For the CDR3, the DNA is TGTGCCAGCAGTCCAACGTGGGGGAGGCGGCATCAGCCCCAGCATTTT.

The chain joins TRBV5-1 to TRBJ1-2, with a possible D match to TRBD1 (6 bases). The CDR3 covers 15 residues. The germline V gene has CDR1 SGHRS and CDR2 YFSETQ. Trimming removed 0 bases at V and 0 bases at J, with 9 bases between. The CDR3 sequence: CASSLGGRTNYGYTF. The CDR3 DNA reads as TGCGCCAGCAGCTTGGGGGGGCGCACTAACTATGGCTACACCTTC.

The chain is built from TRBV6-5 and TRBJ1-2, with TRBD1 matching over 10 bases. In germline, CDR1 is MNHEY, CDR2 SVGAGI. The CDR3 contains 14 residues. V dropped 7 bases and J dropped 7; count of bases not matched to a gene: 9. The CDR3 region is CASKGDRGLAGYTF. As DNA, the CDR3 is TGTGCCAGCAAGGGGGACAGGGGTTTGGCTGGCTACACCTTC.

This chain uses TRBV5-5 with TRBJ1-1; 10 bases align to TRBD1. The germline V gene has CDR1 SGHKS and CDR2 YYEKEE (reference sequence). This CDR3 has 15 amino acids. After removal of 2 bases from V and 3 bases from J, the junction contained 4 bases not matched to a gene. The CDR3 loop reads CASSFTGTGDTEAFF. DNA of the CDR3: TGTGCCAGCAGCTTTACCGGGACAGGGGACACTGAAGCTTTCTTT. Full variable domain (outside the CDR3, taken from reference TRBV5-5 and TRBJ1-1): DAGVTQSPTHLIKTRGQQVTLRCSPISGHKSVSWYQQVLGQGPQFIFQYYEKEERGRGNFPDRFSARQFPNYSSELNVNALLLGDSALYLCASSFTGTGDTEAFFGQGTRLTVV.

The V and J genes are TRBV19 and TRBJ2-7; TRBD2 matches 9 bases. Per germline, CDR1 LNHDA and CDR2 SQIVND (reference sequence). CDR3 size: 16 residues. Losses at the gene ends were 3 bases for V and 3 bases for J; bases not matched to a gene: 9. The chain's CDR3 is CASSMDRGLANYEQYV. As DNA, the CDR3 is TGTGCCAGTAGTATGGATCGGGGACTAGCAAACTACGAGCAGTACGTC.

This clone was seen once. The J gene is TRBJ1-3, the V gene TRBV5-6; D perhaps matches TRBD1 (6 bases). Germline V CDR1 and CDR2: SGHDT, YYEEEE. Trimming shortened V by 2 bases and J by 0 bases, and 12 bases separated the two germline ends. This CDR3 is 16 amino acids long. The CDR3 spells CASSFGQYNSGNTIYF. DNA for the CDR3: TGTGCCAGCAGCTTCGGACAGTATAACTCTGGAAACACCATATATTTT. Variable domain in full (rest from reference TRBV5-6 and TRBJ1-3): DAGVTQSPTHLIKTRGQQVTLRCSPKSGHDTVSWYQQALGQGPQFIFQYYEEEERQRGNFPDRFSGHQFPNYSSELNVNALLLGDSALYLCASSFGQYNSGNTIYFGEGSWLTVV.

V usage is TRBV6-4 and J usage is TRBJ1-5, with 10 bases aligning to TRBD1. Trimming cost V 2 bases and J 6 bases; bases outside gene matches: 1. The CDR3 consists of 14 residues. Per germline, CDR1 MRHNA and CDR2 SNTAGT. The CDR3 sequence is CASSDGTGVQPQHF. CDR3 DNA sequence: TGTGCCAGCAGTGACGGGACAGGGGTTCAGCCCCAGCATTTT.

This chain links TRBV10-3 with TRBJ2-2; D uncertain. This CDR3 is 14 amino acids long. V was trimmed by 3 bases and J by 0 bases, leaving 5 bases between them. In germline, CDR1 is ENHRY, CDR2 SYGVKD. The CDR3 nucleotides read TGTGCCATCAGTGACAAAACGAACACCGGGGAGCTGTTTTTT. Amino acid sequence: CAISDKTNTGELFF.

CDR3: CASSKRNRTPTGELFF. CDR3 in DNA: TGTGCCAGCAGCAAAAGAAACAGGACGCCCACCGGGGAGCTGTTTTTT. The gene calls are TRBV28 and TRBJ2-2, with D maybe TRBD1 (5 bases). Per germline, CDR1 MDHEN and CDR2 SYDVKM. Trimming took off 6 bases at V and 4 bases at J, with 18 bases between the two ends. The CDR3 has 16 residues.

The DNA of the CDR3 is TGTGCCAGCAGCTCCCTGACTAGCGGGTTCAATGAGCAGTTCTTC. Translation gives CASSSLTSGFNEQFF. This sequence joins TRBV7-9 and TRBJ2-1; 10 bases match TRBD2. Germline CDR1 is SEHNR and CDR2 is FQNEAQ (reference sequence). CDR3 size: 15 residues. The V segment lost 4 bases and the J segment 6 bases; nucleotides outside the gene matches: 6.

The chain uses TRBV7-8 and TRBJ1-2, with TRBD1 identical over 7 bases. The germline V gene encodes CDR1 SGHVS and CDR2 FQNEAQ. The CDR3 contains 15 residues. The junction had 5 bases not matched to a gene; V was cut back by 2 bases and J by 2 bases. CDR3 nucleotides: TGTGCCAGCAGCTTACTAAGGACAGGCAACTATGGCTACACCTTC. Translation: CASSLLRTGNYGYTF.

This chain links TRBV5-1 with TRBJ1-2, with D perhaps matching TRBD1 (6 bases). Germline CDR1 is SGHRS and CDR2 is YFSETQ. V was trimmed by 3 bases and J by 9 bases, leaving 15 bases between them. The CDR3 consists of 13 residues. CDR3 sequence reads: CASSSGQTKSYTF. The CDR3, as DNA: TGCGCCAGCAGCTCCGGACAGACTAAAAGCTACACCTTC.

This rearrangement joins TRBV30 to TRBJ1-1; a weak D match, TRBD1 (6 bases). CDR3 length: 13 residues. CDR1 and CDR2 (germline): GTSNPN, SVGIG (reference sequence). Trimming left V 5 bases short and J 8 bases short, with 18 bases between. The CDR3: CAWSGQWLGEAFF. The CDR3 nucleotides are TGTGCCTGGTCCGGACAGTGGCTGGGCGAAGCTTTCTTT.

The rearrangement joins TRBV6-2 or TRBV6-3 to TRBJ2-3; 7 bases agree with TRBD2. J lost 7 bases, V lost 0 bases, and 13 bases had no gene match. CDR1 is MNHEY and CDR2 is SVGEGT in the germline V gene. The CDR3 contains 17 residues. CDR3 loop: CASSYSGLRTRGYTQYF. CDR3 in DNA: TGTGCCAGCAGTTACTCGGGCCTCCGGACTAGGGGCTATACGCAGTATTTT.